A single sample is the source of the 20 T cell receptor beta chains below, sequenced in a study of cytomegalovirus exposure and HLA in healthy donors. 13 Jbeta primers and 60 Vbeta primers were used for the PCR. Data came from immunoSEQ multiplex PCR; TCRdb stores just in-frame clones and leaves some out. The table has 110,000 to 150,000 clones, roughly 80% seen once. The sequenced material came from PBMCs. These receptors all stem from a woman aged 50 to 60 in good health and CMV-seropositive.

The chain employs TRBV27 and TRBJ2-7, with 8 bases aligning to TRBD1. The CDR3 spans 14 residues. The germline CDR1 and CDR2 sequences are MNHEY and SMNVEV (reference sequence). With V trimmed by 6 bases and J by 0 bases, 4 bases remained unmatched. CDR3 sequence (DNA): TGTGCCAGCAGAGGGACAGGATCCTCCTACGAGCAGTACTTC. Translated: CASRGTGSSYEQYF.

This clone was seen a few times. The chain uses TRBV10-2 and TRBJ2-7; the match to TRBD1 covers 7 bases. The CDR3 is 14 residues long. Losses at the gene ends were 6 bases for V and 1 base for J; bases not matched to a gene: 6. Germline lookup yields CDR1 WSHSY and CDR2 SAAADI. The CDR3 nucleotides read TGCGCCAGCAGCTTGACAGGGTCTTCCTACGAGCAGTACTTC. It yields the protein CASSLTGSSYEQYF.

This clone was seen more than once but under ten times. CDR3 amino acids: CASSFPSGQNTEAFF. CDR3 bases: TGTGCCAGCAGCTTCCCTTCGGGACAGAACACTGAAGCTTTCTTT. The rearrangement joins TRBV7-9 to TRBJ1-1; tentative D call: TRBD1 (6 bases). Per the germline V gene, CDR1 is SEHNR and CDR2 is FQNEAQ (reference sequence). The CDR3 contains 15 residues. Trimming left V 3 bases short and J 1 base short, with 12 bases between.

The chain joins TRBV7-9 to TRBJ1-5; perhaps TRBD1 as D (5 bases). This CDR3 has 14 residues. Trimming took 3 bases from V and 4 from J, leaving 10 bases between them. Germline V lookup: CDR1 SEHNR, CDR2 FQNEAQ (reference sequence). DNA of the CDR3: TGTGCCAGCAGCTTTGACGGGGGGAATCAGCCCCAGCATTTT. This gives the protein CASSFDGGNQPQHF.

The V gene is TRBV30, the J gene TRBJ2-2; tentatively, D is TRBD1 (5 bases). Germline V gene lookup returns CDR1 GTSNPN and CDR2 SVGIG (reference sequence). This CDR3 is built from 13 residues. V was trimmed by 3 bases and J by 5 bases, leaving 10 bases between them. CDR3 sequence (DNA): TGTGCCTGGAGACCCCAGGGAACCGGGGAGCTGTTTTTT. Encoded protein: CAWRPQGTGELFF.

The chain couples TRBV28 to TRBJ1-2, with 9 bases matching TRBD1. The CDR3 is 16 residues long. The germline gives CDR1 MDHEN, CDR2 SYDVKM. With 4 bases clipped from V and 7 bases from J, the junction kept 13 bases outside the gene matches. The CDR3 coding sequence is TGTGCCAGCAGTTCCTACCGGGACAGGGTTTTCGGTGGCTACACCTTC. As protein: CASSSYRDRVFGGYTF.

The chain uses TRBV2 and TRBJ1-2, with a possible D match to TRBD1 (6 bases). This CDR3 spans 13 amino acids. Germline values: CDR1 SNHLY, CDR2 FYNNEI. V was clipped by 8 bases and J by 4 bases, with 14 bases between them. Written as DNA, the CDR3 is TGTGCCAGCGGACAGTTCCAACGCTATGGCTACACCTTC. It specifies CASGQFQRYGYTF.

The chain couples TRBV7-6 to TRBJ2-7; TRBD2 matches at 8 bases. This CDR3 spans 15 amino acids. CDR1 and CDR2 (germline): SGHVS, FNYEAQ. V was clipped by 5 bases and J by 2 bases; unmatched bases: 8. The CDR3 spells CASSPPPGGPYEQYF. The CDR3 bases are TGTGCCAGCAGCCCTCCCCCGGGGGGGCCCTACGAGCAGTACTTC.

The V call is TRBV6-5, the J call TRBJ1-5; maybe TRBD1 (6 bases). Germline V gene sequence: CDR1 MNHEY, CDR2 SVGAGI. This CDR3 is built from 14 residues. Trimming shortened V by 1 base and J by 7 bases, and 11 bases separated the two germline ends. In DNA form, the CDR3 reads TGTGCCAGCAGTTACTTAGGGGGTGGCCAGCCCCAGCATTTT. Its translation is CASSYLGGGQPQHF.

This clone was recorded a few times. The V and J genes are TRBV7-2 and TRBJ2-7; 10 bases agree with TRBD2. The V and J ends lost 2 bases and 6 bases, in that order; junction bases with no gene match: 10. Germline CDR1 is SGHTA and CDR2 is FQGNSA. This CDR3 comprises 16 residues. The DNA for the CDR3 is TGTGCCAGCAGCTTAAGTCCAGCGGGGGGGCCTTTCGAGCAGTACTTC. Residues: CASSLSPAGGPFEQYF. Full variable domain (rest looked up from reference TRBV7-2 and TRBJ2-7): GAGVSQSPSNKVTEKGKDVELRCDPISGHTALYWYRQSLGQGLEFLIYFQGNSAPDKSGLPSDRFSAERTGGSVSTLTIQRTQQEDSAVYLCASSLSPAGGPFEQYFGPGTRLTVT.

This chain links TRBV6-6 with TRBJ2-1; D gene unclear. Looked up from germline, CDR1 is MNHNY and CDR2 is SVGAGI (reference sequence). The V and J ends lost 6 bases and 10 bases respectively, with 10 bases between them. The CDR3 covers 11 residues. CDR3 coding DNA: TGTGCCAGCAGCCACCAGTTGGAGCAGTTCTTC. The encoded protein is CASSHQLEQFF.

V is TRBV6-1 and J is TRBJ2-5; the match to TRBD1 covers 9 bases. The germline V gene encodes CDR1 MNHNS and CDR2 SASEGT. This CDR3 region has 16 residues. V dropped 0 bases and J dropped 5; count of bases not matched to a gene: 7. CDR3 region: CASSEARTGVRETQYF. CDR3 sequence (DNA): TGTGCCAGCAGTGAAGCGCGGACAGGGGTCAGGGAGACCCAGTACTTC.

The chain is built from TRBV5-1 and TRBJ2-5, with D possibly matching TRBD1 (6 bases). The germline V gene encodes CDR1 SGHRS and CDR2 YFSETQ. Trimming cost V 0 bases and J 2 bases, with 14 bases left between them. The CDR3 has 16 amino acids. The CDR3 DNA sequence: TGCGCCAGCAGCTTGGAGCCGGGACATCTACAAGAGACCCAGTACTTC. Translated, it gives CASSLEPGHLQETQYF.

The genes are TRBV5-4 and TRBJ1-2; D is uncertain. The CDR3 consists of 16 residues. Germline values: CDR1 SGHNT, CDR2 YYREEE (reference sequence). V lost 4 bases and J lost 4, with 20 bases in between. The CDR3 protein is CASSPSPGVESYGYTF. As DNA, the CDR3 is TGTGCCAGCAGCCCATCCCCCGGGGTAGAAAGCTATGGCTACACCTTC.

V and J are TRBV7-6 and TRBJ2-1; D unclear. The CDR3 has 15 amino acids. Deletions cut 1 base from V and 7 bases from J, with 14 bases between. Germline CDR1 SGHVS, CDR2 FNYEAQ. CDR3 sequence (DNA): TGTGCCAGCAGCTTAGATCACAACCGAGGTAATGAGCAGTTCTTC. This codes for CASSLDHNRGNEQFF.

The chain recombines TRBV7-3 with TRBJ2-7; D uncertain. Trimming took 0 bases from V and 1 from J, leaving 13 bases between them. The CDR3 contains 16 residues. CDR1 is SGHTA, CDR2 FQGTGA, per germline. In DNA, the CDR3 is TGTGCCAGCAGCTTAACGCCCTCGACAAATTCCTACGAGCAGTACTTC. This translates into CASSLTPSTNSYEQYF.

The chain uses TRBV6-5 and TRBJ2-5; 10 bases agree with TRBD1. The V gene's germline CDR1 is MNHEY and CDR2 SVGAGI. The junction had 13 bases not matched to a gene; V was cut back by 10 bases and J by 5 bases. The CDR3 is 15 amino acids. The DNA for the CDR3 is TGTGCCATCGATAGGACAGGGGGTCCTTTGGAGACCCAGTACTTC. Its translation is CAIDRTGGPLETQYF.

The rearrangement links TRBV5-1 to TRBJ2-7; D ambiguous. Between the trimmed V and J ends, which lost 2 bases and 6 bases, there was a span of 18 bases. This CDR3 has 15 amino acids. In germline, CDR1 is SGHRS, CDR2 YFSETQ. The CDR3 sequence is CASSFLQASIGEQYF. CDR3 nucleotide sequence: TGCGCCAGCAGCTTCCTTCAGGCCTCGATAGGCGAGCAGTACTTC.

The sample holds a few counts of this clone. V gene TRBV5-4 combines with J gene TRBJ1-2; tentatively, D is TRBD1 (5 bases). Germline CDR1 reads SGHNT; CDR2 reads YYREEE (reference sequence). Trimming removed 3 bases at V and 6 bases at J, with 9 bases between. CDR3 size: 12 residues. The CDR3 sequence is CASSYAGDGYTF. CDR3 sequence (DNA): TGTGCCAGCAGCTATGCGGGGGATGGCTACACCTTC.

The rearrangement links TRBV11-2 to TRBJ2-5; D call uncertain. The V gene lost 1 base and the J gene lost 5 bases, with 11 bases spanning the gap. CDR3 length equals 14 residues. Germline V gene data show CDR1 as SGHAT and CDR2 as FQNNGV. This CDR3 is CASSLATAGETQYF. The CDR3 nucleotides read TGTGCCAGCAGCTTAGCGACGGCCGGGGAGACCCAGTACTTC.